The rows below give T cell receptor beta chains drawn from one sample of a study of radiotherapy plus CTLA-4 blockade in lung cancer. Assay used: immunoSEQ multiplex PCR; TCRdb lists only in-frame clones, some missing. The repertoire holds 60,000 to 70,000 clones, with 70% to 80% as singletons. The specimen was peripheral blood, collected from a patient treated with radiotherapy plus ipilimumab. Every receptor here comes from a human donor with non-small cell lung cancer who had a complete response to radiotherapy plus ipilimumab. The CDR3 runs from the conserved cysteine through the conserved F or W. Each record gives: clone size, D gene, J gene, V gene, CDR3 protein, CDR3 DNA. The D gene is left open where the match is weak. Some rows have no size entry. The others give once, few or many, or a class for an expanded clone.

few NA TRBJ1-3 TRBV7-9 CASSLSSRVGNTIYF TGTGCCAGCAGCTTGTCCAGCAGGGTAGGAAACACCATATATTTT
NA NA TRBJ2-5 TRBV7-9 CASSLALEEGETQYF TGTGCCAGCAGCTTAGCACTAGAGGAGGGAGAGACCCAGTACTTC
NA NA TRBJ1-2 TRBV19 CASIKAGAGYGYTF TGTGCCAGTATCAAGGCAGGGGCCGGCTATGGCTACACCTTC
once NA TRBJ2-5 TRBV25-1 CASSQTQETQYF TGTGCCAGCAGTCAAACTCAAGAGACCCAGTACTTC
few NA TRBJ1-2 TRBV5-4 CASSPGWIRRNYGYTF TGTGCCAGCAGCCCCGGTTGGATACGGCGTAACTATGGCTACACCTTC
NA NA TRBJ2-7 TRBV7-2 CASSPAVDRITYEQYF TGTGCCAGCAGCCCGGCCGTGGACAGAATAACCTACGAGCAGTACTTC
NA NA TRBJ1-6 TRBV27 CASSQLRLIAPLHF TGTGCCAGCAGTCAGCTCAGACTCATCGCACCCCTCCACTTT
NA NA TRBJ2-2 TRBV27 CASSSYRNTGELFF TGTGCCAGCAGTTCTTACAGGAACACCGGGGAGCTGTTTTTT
NA NA TRBJ1-2 TRBV7-9 CASSLQGGGGYTF TGTGCCAGCAGCTTACAGGGCGGGGGAGGCTACACCTTC
NA TRBD1 TRBJ1-1 TRBV30 CAWRKKGAGATEAFF TGTGCCTGGAGAAAAAAGGGGGCGGGGGCCACTGAAGCTTTCTTT
NA TRBD2 TRBJ2-1 TRBV5-4 CASTLTSGRPNEQFF TGTGCCAGCACTTTGACTAGCGGGAGGCCCAATGAGCAGTTCTTC
once NA TRBJ2-3 TRBV6-5 CASSYSSSRSTDTQYF TGTGCCAGCAGTTACTCCTCTTCGAGGTCCACAGATACGCAGTATTTT
NA NA TRBJ1-1 TRBV18 CASSSARPPGTEAFF TGTGCCAGCTCATCAGCCCGACCGCCCGGCACTGAAGCTTTCTTT
NA NA TRBJ1-4 TRBV11-3 CASSLALGGRTTNEKLFF TGTGCCAGCAGCTTAGCCCTAGGAGGGCGGACAACTAATGAAAAACTGTTTTTT
once TRBD1 TRBJ2-3 TRBV5-1 CASSPAPGQHTDTQYF TGCGCCAGCAGCCCGGCCCCGGGACAGCACACAGATACGCAGTATTTT
NA NA TRBJ2-7 TRBV30 CAWSLGGYGRAAYEQYF TGTGCCTGGAGTTTAGGCGGCTACGGAAGGGCAGCCTACGAGCAGTACTTC
NA NA TRBJ1-5 TRBV7-8 CASSLEGDWSQPQHF TGTGCCAGCAGCTTAGAGGGAGACTGGAGTCAGCCCCAGCATTTT
NA NA TRBJ1-5 TRBV28 CASSFGGHGPNQPQHF TGTGCCAGCAGTTTTGGGGGACACGGGCCCAATCAGCCCCAGCATTTT
NA NA TRBJ2-1 TRBV6-5 CASTPRLPRNEQFF TGTGCCAGCACTCCGAGACTCCCCAGAAATGAGCAGTTCTTC
NA NA TRBJ2-5 TRBV7-2 CASSLDDNQETQYF TGTGCCAGCAGCTTAGACGACAACCAAGAGACCCAGTACTTC
NA NA TRBJ2-3 TRBV4-1 CASSQGVNTDTQYF TGCGCCAGCAGCCAAGGTGTCAACACAGATACGCAGTATTTT
NA NA TRBJ2-3 TRBV5-1 CASSSGWGTDTQYF TGCGCCAGCAGCTCCGGGTGGGGCACAGATACGCAGTATTTT
NA NA TRBJ1-5 TRBV6-5 CASSYSRQANQPQHF TGTGCCAGCAGTTACTCCAGACAGGCCAATCAGCCCCAGCATTTT
NA NA TRBJ1-2 TRBV20-1 CSARGPYGYTF TGCAGTGCTCGGGGGCCTTATGGCTACACCTTC
NA NA TRBJ2-1 TRBV18 CASSQPSVSRLKVRPRNEQFF TGTGCCAGCTCACAACCTAGTGTGTCTCGGTTAAAGGTCCGGCCCCGCAATGAGCAGTTCTTC
NA TRBD1 TRBJ1-4 TRBV5-6 CASSLRQGPNEKLFF TGTGCCAGCAGCTTAAGACAGGGGCCTAATGAAAAACTGTTTTTT
NA NA TRBJ1-2 TRBV20-1 CSATGGGGYTF TGCAGTGCCACCGGGGGGGGAGGCTACACCTTC
NA NA TRBJ1-1 TRBV2 CASSDRANTEAFF TGTGCCAGCAGTGACAGGGCGAACACTGAAGCTTTCTTT
NA TRBD1 TRBJ1-6 TRBV18 CASSPQGVTGGENSPLHF TGTGCCAGCTCACCACAAGGAGTCACAGGGGGCGAAAATTCACCCCTCCACTTT
NA NA TRBJ1-2 TRBV16 CASSHLNSGAIQGGYTF TGTGCCAGCAGCCACTTAAACTCGGGGGCGATCCAAGGGGGCTACACCTTC
NA TRBD1 TRBJ2-3 TRBV30 CAWSVQRTGGRDTQYF TGTGCCTGGAGTGTACAGCGGACAGGGGGCCGTGATACGCAGTATTTT
NA TRBD1 TRBJ1-3 TRBV9 CASSGGQGTGNTIYF TGTGCCAGCAGCGGGGGACAGGGGACTGGAAACACCATATATTTT
NA NA TRBJ1-2 TRBV19 CASSILGSRANYGYTF TGTGCCAGTAGTATCCTCGGGTCCCGAGCTAACTATGGCTACACCTTC
NA TRBD1 TRBJ1-2 TRBV6-6 CASRKQGAETDGYTF TGTGCCAGCAGGAAGCAGGGGGCGGAAACAGATGGCTACACCTTC
NA NA TRBJ1-2 TRBV4-3 CASSQEWGPNYGYTF TGCGCCAGCAGCCAAGAGTGGGGCCCGAACTATGGCTACACCTTC
NA TRBD2 TRBJ2-7 TRBV19 CASSIFTSGGVDSYEQYF TGTGCCAGTAGTATCTTCACTAGCGGGGGCGTCGACTCCTACGAGCAGTACTTC
NA NA TRBJ1-1 TRBV27 CASSLAGAGTEAFF TGTGCCAGCAGTTTGGCAGGGGCGGGAACTGAAGCTTTCTTT
NA TRBD1 TRBJ1-4 TRBV5-1 CASSQGGLGNEKLFF TGCGCCAGCAGCCAGGGGGGCTTGGGTAATGAAAAACTGTTTTTT
NA NA TRBJ2-7 TRBV6-1 CATGWGSYEQYF TGTGCCACCGGATGGGGGTCCTACGAGCAGTACTTC
once NA TRBJ1-2 TRBV18 CASSPIRGLGGYGYTF TGTGCCAGCTCACCAATCCGTGGGCTCGGAGGCTATGGCTACACCTTC
NA TRBD1 TRBJ2-3 TRBV6-6 CASSKGAGTDTQYF TGTGCCAGCAGCAAGGGGGCCGGCACAGATACGCAGTATTTT
NA NA TRBJ2-5 TRBV7-9 CASSPGQHQETQYF TGTGCCAGCAGCCCCGGTCAGCACCAAGAGACCCAGTACTTC
once TRBD1 TRBJ1-1 TRBV27 CASSLGQVRFF TGTGCCAGCAGTTTAGGACAGGTTCGGTTCTTT
NA TRBD1 TRBJ2-7 TRBV7-2 CASSPAGQGYEQYF TGTGCCAGCAGCCCTGCGGGACAGGGCTACGAGCAGTACTTC
few NA TRBJ2-3 TRBV4-1 CASSQDLSDTQYF TGCGCCAGCAGCCAAGATCTAAGTGATACGCAGTATTTT
NA NA TRBJ1-1 TRBV27 CASSLSGGATEAFF TGTGCCAGCAGTTTATCGGGGGGGGCCACTGAAGCTTTCTTT
NA NA TRBJ2-3 TRBV11-2 CASSQSTDTQYF TGTGCCAGCAGCCAGAGCACAGATACGCAGTATTTT
NA NA TRBJ1-4 TRBV7-8 CASSLAGRVGSEKLFF TGTGCCAGCAGCTTAGCGGGGCGTGTTGGTAGCGAAAAACTGTTTTTT
NA NA TRBJ2-1 TRBV27 CASSTEGGNEQFF TGTGCCAGCAGTACCGAGGGGGGGAATGAGCAGTTCTTC
NA NA TRBJ1-2 TRBV6-5 CASSPDPKWGYTF TGTGCCAGCAGCCCCGACCCCAAGTGGGGCTACACCTTC
NA TRBD1 TRBJ1-3 TRBV7-8 CASSLMGARGSGNTIYF TGTGCCAGCAGCTTAATGGGTGCCAGGGGGTCAGGAAACACCATATATTTT
NA NA TRBJ1-1 TRBV7-9 CASSLGISNTEAFF TGTGCCAGCAGCTTGGGCATTTCAAACACTGAAGCTTTCTTT
NA NA TRBJ2-2 TRBV18 CASSPGYAGELFF TGTGCCAGCTCACCAGGGTACGCCGGGGAGCTGTTTTTT
NA TRBD1 TRBJ2-5 TRBV18 CASSPLPGQGAQETQYF TGTGCCAGCTCACCACTGCCGGGACAGGGCGCTCAAGAGACCCAGTACTTC
NA TRBD1 TRBJ2-1 TRBV19 CATIKGTGGTDEQFF TGTGCCACCATTAAAGGGACAGGGGGCACAGATGAGCAGTTCTTC
NA NA TRBJ1-6 TRBV5-6 CASSLGQGLNSPLHF TGTGCCAGCAGCTTGGGGCAGGGCCTAAATTCACCCCTCCACTTT
NA NA TRBJ1-4 TRBV11-2 CASSRGGAFEKLFF TGTGCCAGCAGCAGGGGGGGGGCCTTTGAAAAACTGTTTTTT
NA NA TRBJ2-1 TRBV6-6 CASSYGLDYNEQFF TGTGCCAGCAGTTATGGACTGGACTACAATGAGCAGTTCTTC
NA TRBD1 TRBJ1-1 TRBV2 CASSPSGQGDTEAFF TGTGCCAGCAGCCCCAGTGGGCAGGGGGACACTGAAGCTTTCTTT
NA NA TRBJ2-7 TRBV2 CASKIAGSSYEQYF TGTGCCAGCAAGATAGCAGGGTCCTCCTACGAGCAGTACTTC